Following are 2 T cell receptor beta chains from one sample sequenced in a study of graft-versus-host responses after intestinal transplantation. Sequenced by immunoSEQ multiplex PCR; TCRdb stores in-frame clones only, minus some. This table has about 90,000 clones, over 85% appearing once. The antigens for these receptors are not known. This material consisted of unstimulated CD4+ T cells sorted from spleen or lymph node cells, taken before intestinal transplant. Source of these receptors: a human donor who received an intestinal transplant.

Worth noting for this clone: The same CDR3 also results from other DNA sequences found in this sample. This chain connects TRBV29-1 to TRBJ2-2, with 11 bases matching TRBD2. J lost 4 bases, V lost 7 bases, and 8 bases had no gene match. CDR3 length equals 15 residues. CDR1 is SQVTM and CDR2 is ANQGSEA in the germline V gene. The CDR3 sequence: CSAKGTSGRTGELFF. The DNA of the CDR3 is TGCAGCGCAAAAGGGACTAGCGGTCGCACCGGGGAGCTGTTTTTT.

The chain carries TRBV6-5 and TRBJ2-7, with TRBD2 matching 8 bases. The V and J ends lost 9 bases and 2 bases, in that order; junction bases with no gene match: 6. The CDR3 has 13 residues. From germline, CDR1 is MNHEY and CDR2 SVGAGI. The CDR3, as DNA: TGTGCCAGGAGCGGGAGAAAAACCTACGAGCAGTACTTC. Its translation is CARSGRKTYEQYF.